This T cell receptor (beta chain) comes out of a study of blood T cell repertoires in COVID-19. The germline gives CDR1 LNHDA, CDR2 SQIVND (reference sequence). Trimming took off 7 bases at V and 0 bases at J, with 18 bases between the two ends. This CDR3 contains 16 residues. Here immunoSEQ multiplex PCR was the method, and the copy in TCRdb shows in-frame clones only, minus some. The repertoire holds 400,000 or so clones, approximately 90% seen once, with 0.75% to 0.85% in the top ten. The chain uses TRBV19 and TRBJ1-2; TRBD1 might be the D (5 bases). Sequencing input: peripheral blood. The clonotype originates from a man aged 18 to 29 with COVID-19, enrolled during active disease. The CDR3 DNA reads as TGTGCCAGTAATGACATTGGGCAGGGCGCTAACTATGGCTACACCTTC. This encodes CASNDIGQGANYGYTF.